The 32 T cell receptor beta chains below were found in one sample sequenced in a study of cytomegalovirus exposure and HLA in healthy donors. The primer mix had 60 Vbeta and 13 Jbeta primers. The protocol was immunoSEQ multiplex PCR, while the TCRdb copy is restricted to in-frame clones and leaves out a portion. Found here are 100,000 to 150,000 clones, 80% to 90% of them singletons; the top ten hold roughly 5.2%. Sequenced sample: PBMCs. The receptors shown here come from a woman between 25 and 40 years old in good health and CMV-seronegative.

The chain uses TRBV4-3 and TRBJ2-7; tentatively, D is TRBD2 (7 bases). The CDR3 contains 15 residues. The V and J ends lost 2 bases and 3 bases respectively, with 14 bases between them. Germline V gene sequence: CDR1 LGHNA, CDR2 YSLEER. The CDR3 sequence is CASSQRAGARYEQYF. The CDR3 DNA is TGCGCCAGCAGCCAAAGGGCGGGGGCGCGCTACGAGCAGTACTTC.

This chain connects TRBV6-5 to TRBJ1-5; TRBD1 agrees at 7 bases. Germline V lookup: CDR1 MNHEY, CDR2 SVGAGI. The junction had 4 bases not matched to a gene; V was cut back by 6 bases and J by 2 bases. The CDR3 runs 14 residues. The DNA of the CDR3 is TGTGCCAGCAGCCTCACAGGGGGCAATCAGCCCCAGCATTTT. Protein: CASSLTGGNQPQHF.

This rearrangement joins TRBV15 to TRBJ1-4; D is unclear. Germline CDR1 is LNHNV and CDR2 is YYDKDF (reference sequence). The CDR3 length is 15 residues. Trimming pared 0 bases from V and 10 bases from J, leaving 15 bases between. DNA for the CDR3: TGTGCCACCAGCAGAGACCGAAAGGCCTCGGGAAAACTGTTTTTT. It translates to CATSRDRKASGKLFF.

V usage is TRBV6-1 and J usage is TRBJ2-5; D may be TRBD1 (5 bases). Trimming removed 3 bases from V and 0 bases from J, with 11 bases in between. The germline CDR1 and CDR2 sequences are MNHNS and SASEGT. This CDR3 region has 15 residues. The CDR3 sequence is CASSDFTRDQETQYF. The CDR3 nucleotides are TGTGCCAGCAGTGATTTTACCAGGGACCAAGAGACCCAGTACTTC.

The chain is built from TRBV30 and TRBJ2-5, with 7 nucleotides matching TRBD2. Per the germline V gene, CDR1 is GTSNPN and CDR2 is SVGIG (reference sequence). The CDR3 totals 13 residues. Losses at the gene ends were 2 bases for V and 5 bases for J; bases not matched to a gene: 5. In nucleotides, the CDR3 is TGTGCCTGGAGTTATCAGGGAGGGGAGACCCAGTACTTC. It translates to CAWSYQGGETQYF.

The rearrangement uses TRBV7-9 and TRBJ1-2, with TRBD1 identical over 8 bases. This CDR3 comprises 16 residues. V lost 5 bases to trimming and J lost 0 bases; unmatched junction nucleotides: 8. Germline-derived CDR1 and CDR2 are SEHNR and FQNEAQ (reference sequence). The CDR3 loop is CASSRQGPPSNYGYTF. DNA for the CDR3: TGTGCCAGCAGCCGACAGGGGCCGCCCTCTAACTATGGCTACACCTTC.

The gene calls are TRBV11-2 and TRBJ1-1, with 9 bases that match TRBD1. The J segment lost 0 bases and the V segment lost 4 bases, leaving 3 bases of the junction unmatched. CDR3 size: 15 residues. Germline-derived CDR1 and CDR2 are SGHAT and FQNNGV. The CDR3 loop reads CASSSGQGMNTEAFF. CDR3 in DNA: TGTGCCAGCAGCTCCGGACAGGGGATGAACACTGAAGCTTTCTTT.

This clone was found once. The chain has TRBV27 and TRBJ2-7, with a weak D call TRBD2 (6 bases). Deletions cut 6 bases from V and 3 bases from J, with 12 bases between. CDR3 length: 13 amino acids. Germline CDR1 and CDR2: MNHEY and SMNVEV (reference sequence). Here the CDR3 reads CASSPTSNYEQYF. In DNA form, the CDR3 reads TGTGCCAGCAGCCCGACTAGTAACTACGAGCAGTACTTC.

This clone was recorded a few times. The CDR3 region has the DNA TGTGCCAGCAGGAGCGCAGGGGCGAACACCGGGGAGCTGTTTTTT. Translating gives CASRSAGANTGELFF. The genes are TRBV25-1 and TRBJ2-2; D possibly corresponds to TRBD1 (6 bases). The germline CDR1 and CDR2 sequences are MGHDK and SYGVNS. Deletions cut 6 bases from V and 0 bases from J, with 11 bases between. This CDR3 is 15 amino acids long.

This chain joins TRBV30 and TRBJ2-7, with D perhaps TRBD1 (6 bases). Germline V gene data show CDR1 as GTSNPN and CDR2 as SVGIG (reference sequence). CDR3 length: 15 amino acids. V was clipped by 0 bases and J by 2 bases, with 14 bases between them. This CDR3 is CAWSVPGQYAYEQYF. The CDR3 coding sequence is TGTGCCTGGAGTGTACCCGGACAGTATGCCTACGAGCAGTACTTC.

The J gene is TRBJ1-4, the V gene TRBV19, with 9 bases matching TRBD1. This CDR3 spans 15 amino acids. Germline V gene data show CDR1 as LNHDA and CDR2 as SQIVND (reference sequence). Trimming cost V 4 bases and J 7 bases; bases outside gene matches: 7. CDR3 sequence (DNA): TGTGCCAGTAGTAAGACCGGGACAGGGATTGAAAAACTGTTTTTT. It specifies CASSKTGTGIEKLFF.

The J gene is TRBJ1-4, the V gene TRBV19; D call uncertain. V lost 3 bases to trimming and J lost 2 bases, with 10 bases between them. This CDR3 is 15 amino acids long. The germline V gene has CDR1 LNHDA and CDR2 SQIVND (reference sequence). CDR3 region: CASSIGRLTNEKLFF. In nucleotides, the CDR3 is TGTGCCAGTAGTATCGGTCGACTGACTAATGAAAAACTGTTTTTT.

This chain links TRBV5-1 with TRBJ1-5; 7 bases align to TRBD1. V was clipped by 1 base and J by 4 bases; unmatched bases: 5. Germline CDR1 reads SGHRS; CDR2 reads YFSETQ. The CDR3 loop spans 15 amino acids. CDR3 coding DNA: TGCGCCAGCAGCTTGACTGGACAGGCAAATCAGCCCCAGCATTTT. Translation gives CASSLTGQANQPQHF.

Comment on this clone: The junction departs from germline at one end; a sequencing error may be responsible. The rearrangement joins TRBV4-1 to TRBJ2-3; 10 positions match TRBD1. From germline, CDR1 is MGHRA and CDR2 YSYEKL. This CDR3 contains 19 residues. The CDR3 nucleotides are TGCGCCAGCAGTCAAGTACTCCCGACGGGACAGGGGAACTCAGATACGCAGTATTTT. Translating it yields CASSQVLPTGQGNSDTQYF.

The gene calls are TRBV19 and TRBJ2-5; 8 positions match TRBD2. CDR3 size: 15 residues. Germline V CDR1 and CDR2: LNHDA, SQIVND (reference sequence). With V trimmed by 3 bases and J by 5 bases, 8 bases remained unmatched. The CDR3 sequence: CASSIRLAGMETQYF. CDR3 in DNA: TGTGCCAGTAGTATTAGGCTAGCGGGTATGGAGACCCAGTACTTC.

V is TRBV19 and J is TRBJ1-1; perhaps TRBD1 as D (5 bases). The length of the CDR3 is 15 residues. V dropped 2 bases and J dropped 0 bases, with 10 bases sitting between them. Germline V CDR1 and CDR2: LNHDA, SQIVND (reference sequence). The CDR3 loop is CASSIYSGMNTEAFF. The CDR3 DNA reads as TGTGCCAGTAGTATATATTCAGGGATGAACACTGAAGCTTTCTTT.

The rearrangement links TRBV7-6 to TRBJ1-1; 10 bases are a match to TRBD1. The J segment lost 5 bases and the V segment lost 5 bases, leaving 11 bases of the junction unmatched. From germline, CDR1 is SGHVS and CDR2 FNYEAQ. The CDR3 runs 16 residues. CDR3 loop: CASSPRGTGVSTEAFF. CDR3 in DNA: TGTGCCAGCAGCCCCAGAGGGACAGGGGTTAGTACTGAAGCTTTCTTT. Looking up the rest from reference TRBV7-6 and TRBJ1-1 gives the full variable domain: GAGVSQSPRYKVTKRGQDVALRCDPISGHVSLYWYRQALGQGPEFLTYFNYEAQQDKSGLPNDRFSAERPEGSISTLTIQRTEQRDSAMYRCASSPRGTGVSTEAFFGQGTRLTVV.

The V and J genes are TRBV4-1 and TRBJ2-7; possibly TRBD2 for D (6 bases). From germline, CDR1 is MGHRA and CDR2 YSYEKL. Between the trimmed V and J ends, which lost 3 bases and 3 bases, there was a span of 18 bases. This CDR3 is built from 16 residues. The CDR3 spells CASSHGVIAAGYEQYF. The CDR3 DNA is TGCGCCAGCAGCCATGGGGTTATAGCGGCCGGCTACGAGCAGTACTTC.

This chain connects TRBV7-8 to TRBJ1-2, with TRBD1 matching 8 bases. J gave up 8 bases and V 6 bases, and 14 bases lay outside the gene matches. CDR3 length equals 15 residues. Germline CDR1 reads SGHVS; CDR2 reads FQNEAQ. CDR3 region: CASSQWGTGIRGYTF. The CDR3 DNA reads TGTGCCAGCAGTCAATGGGGGACAGGTATAAGAGGCTACACCTTC.

This chain links TRBV4-1 with TRBJ2-3, with D perhaps TRBD2 (6 bases). Per germline, CDR1 MGHRA and CDR2 YSYEKL. The CDR3 contains 17 residues. V was pared by 0 bases and J by 4 bases, with 17 bases between. CDR3 nucleotides: TGCGCCAGCAGCCAAGATCGAGCGGGCCTCACCCCAGATACGCAGTATTTT. It specifies CASSQDRAGLTPDTQYF.

The chain combines TRBV28 with TRBJ2-7; 11 bases align to TRBD1. Per the germline V gene, CDR1 is MDHEN and CDR2 is SYDVKM. Trimming took 4 bases from V and 2 from J; bases not matched to a gene: 28. The CDR3 length is 23 residues. The CDR3 region has the DNA TGTGCCAGCAGTTCTTATAAAGGATCCCGGGACAGGGGGGCTAGGCGGGGTCCCTACGAGCAGTACTTC. Encoded protein: CASSSYKGSRDRGARRGPYEQYF. Variable domain in full (rest from reference TRBV28 and TRBJ2-7): DVKVTQSSRYLVKRTGEKVFLECVQDMDHENMFWYRQDPGLGLRLIYFSYDVKMKEKGDIPEGYSVSREKKERFSLILESASTNQTSMYLCASSSYKGSRDRGARRGPYEQYFGPGTRLTVT.

The rearrangement joins TRBV5-4 to TRBJ2-1, with TRBD2 matching over 7 bases. The V gene end was trimmed by 3 bases and the J gene end by 10 bases; junction bases not matched to a gene: 1. The CDR3 loop spans 11 amino acids. From germline, CDR1 is SGHNT and CDR2 YYREEE (reference sequence). The CDR3 is CASSWGGEQFF. In DNA, the CDR3 is TGTGCCAGCAGCTGGGGGGGGGAGCAGTTCTTC.

This rearrangement joins TRBV7-9 to TRBJ2-5; TRBD2 is a possible D gene (5 bases). Germline V gene data show CDR1 as SEHNR and CDR2 as FQNEAQ (reference sequence). This CDR3 is 15 amino acids long. V lost 4 bases and J lost 5, with 17 bases in between. This CDR3 reads CASSSWTVPRETQYF. As DNA, the CDR3 is TGTGCCAGCAGCTCTTGGACTGTCCCACGTGAGACCCAGTACTTC.

The chain recombines TRBV28 with TRBJ1-2, with D possibly TRBD1 on 5 matching bases. The V end lost 5 bases, the J end lost 8 bases, and 21 bases lay between the germline ends. Germline V gene sequence: CDR1 MDHEN, CDR2 SYDVKM. CDR3 length: 15 amino acids. CDR3 in DNA: TGTGCCAGCAGTAAGGGACTCTCACTAGTAAGAGGCTACACCTTC. It translates to CASSKGLSLVRGYTF.

The rearrangement joins TRBV11-2 to TRBJ2-1; TRBD2 matches at 8 bases. Unmatched junction bases numbered 10, after V lost 3 bases and J lost 0 bases. The CDR3 length is 18 residues. Germline loops: CDR1 SGHAT, CDR2 FQNNGV. The DNA of the CDR3 is TGTGCCAGCAGCTTTAAAGCGGGAGCCTTCAGCTCCTACAATGAGCAGTTCTTC. Translation gives CASSFKAGAFSSYNEQFF.

The chain employs TRBV7-8 and TRBJ2-1, with 10 bases matching TRBD2. Germline CDR1 SGHVS, CDR2 FQNEAQ. V was clipped by 2 bases and J by 9 bases; unmatched bases: 10. This CDR3 region has 16 residues. DNA for the CDR3: TGTGCCAGCAGCTTAATCTGGCTAGCGGGAGACGGTGAGCAGTTCTTC. This codes for CASSLIWLAGDGEQFF.

This clone was counted once. This chain links TRBV28 with TRBJ2-5; tentatively, D is TRBD1 (6 bases). The CDR3 runs to 16 residues. Per germline, CDR1 MDHEN and CDR2 SYDVKM. The V end lost 5 bases, the J end lost 1 base, and 17 bases lay between the germline ends. The CDR3 DNA is TGTGCCAGCAGTCGACAGGTATCCTACCCCCAAGAGACCCAGTACTTC. Its translation: CASSRQVSYPQETQYF.

The table lists this clone with a count of one. The chain couples TRBV5-1 to TRBJ2-1, with 8 bases that match TRBD1. This CDR3 is 14 amino acids long. J gave up 8 bases and V 0 bases, and 4 bases lay outside the gene matches. Germline lookup yields CDR1 SGHRS and CDR2 YFSETQ. CDR3 sequence reads: CASSLGTGLYEQFF. The CDR3 DNA is TGCGCCAGCAGCTTGGGGACAGGGTTGTATGAGCAGTTCTTC.

The J gene is TRBJ2-5, the V gene TRBV18, with D maybe TRBD2 (5 bases). Germline loops: CDR1 KGHSH, CDR2 LQKENI. V was shortened by 5 bases and J by 2 bases, with 12 bases between the two germline ends. This CDR3 contains 14 residues. This CDR3 is CASSTLRGQETQYF. CDR3 DNA sequence: TGTGCCAGCTCAACCCTCAGAGGGCAAGAGACCCAGTACTTC.

V usage is TRBV18 and J usage is TRBJ1-5, with 8 bases aligning to TRBD1. Germline V gives CDR1 KGHSH, CDR2 LQKENI. V trimming: 4 bases; J trimming: 5 bases; junction bases outside the gene matches: 10. This CDR3 is 16 amino acids long. CDR3 DNA: TGTGCCAGCTCACTAAGTCCCGGGACAGGAGATCAGCCCCAGCATTTT. This sequence encodes CASSLSPGTGDQPQHF.

This chain uses TRBV18 with TRBJ1-6, with 7 bases aligning to TRBD1. V was clipped by 6 bases and J by 8 bases; unmatched bases: 4. The CDR3 runs to 13 residues. In germline, CDR1 is KGHSH, CDR2 LQKENI. CDR3 loop: CASSGQEDSPLHF. The CDR3 nucleotides are TGTGCCAGCTCTGGACAGGAGGATTCACCCCTCCACTTT.

This sequence joins TRBV27 and TRBJ2-3, with D tentatively TRBD1 (7 bases). V was cut by 2 bases and J by 7 bases, with 19 bases left in between. This CDR3 region has 16 residues. CDR1 MNHEY and CDR2 SMNVEV come from the germline V gene (reference sequence). The CDR3 coding sequence is TGTGCCAGCAGTTTAGGGACTCTTTTCAGGGGGAATACGCAGTATTTT. Its protein is CASSLGTLFRGNTQYF.